Included here is one TCR beta chain sequence, with context. Its cognate antigen is unknown. The germline gives CDR1 SGHTA, CDR2 FQGNSA. The germline V and J ends were trimmed by 2 bases and 4 bases, with 10 bases remaining between them. The CDR3 is 14 residues long. Donors comprised only Caucasian adults living in Nashville, Tennessee. The data stem from a study of shared clonotypes between healthy human individuals. Study summary: Serving as donors were two women and a few men, whose ages spanned 18 to 49. Study findings and constraints: Only blood underwent sampling, and tissue repertoires likely differ.

At the deep level, the assay was run. Some clones are missing from TCRdb's copy, which holds only in-frame ones; the method was immunoSEQ multiplex PCR. The repertoire has about 2.3 million clones, 85% to 95% of them found once; the top ten carry roughly 0.36%. The receptor comes from a man aged 18 to 29 in good health. Some clones in this sample may be carry-over from other donors' samples. The rearrangement uses TRBV7-2 and TRBJ2-3; D ambiguous. The sequencing sample was made of naive CD4+ T cells from PBMCs. The subset is: CD45RA+ positively selected. CDR3 sequence: CASSLIGPPDTQYF. The CDR3 nucleotides read TGTGCCAGCAGCTTAATAGGCCCCCCAGATACGCAGTATTTT.